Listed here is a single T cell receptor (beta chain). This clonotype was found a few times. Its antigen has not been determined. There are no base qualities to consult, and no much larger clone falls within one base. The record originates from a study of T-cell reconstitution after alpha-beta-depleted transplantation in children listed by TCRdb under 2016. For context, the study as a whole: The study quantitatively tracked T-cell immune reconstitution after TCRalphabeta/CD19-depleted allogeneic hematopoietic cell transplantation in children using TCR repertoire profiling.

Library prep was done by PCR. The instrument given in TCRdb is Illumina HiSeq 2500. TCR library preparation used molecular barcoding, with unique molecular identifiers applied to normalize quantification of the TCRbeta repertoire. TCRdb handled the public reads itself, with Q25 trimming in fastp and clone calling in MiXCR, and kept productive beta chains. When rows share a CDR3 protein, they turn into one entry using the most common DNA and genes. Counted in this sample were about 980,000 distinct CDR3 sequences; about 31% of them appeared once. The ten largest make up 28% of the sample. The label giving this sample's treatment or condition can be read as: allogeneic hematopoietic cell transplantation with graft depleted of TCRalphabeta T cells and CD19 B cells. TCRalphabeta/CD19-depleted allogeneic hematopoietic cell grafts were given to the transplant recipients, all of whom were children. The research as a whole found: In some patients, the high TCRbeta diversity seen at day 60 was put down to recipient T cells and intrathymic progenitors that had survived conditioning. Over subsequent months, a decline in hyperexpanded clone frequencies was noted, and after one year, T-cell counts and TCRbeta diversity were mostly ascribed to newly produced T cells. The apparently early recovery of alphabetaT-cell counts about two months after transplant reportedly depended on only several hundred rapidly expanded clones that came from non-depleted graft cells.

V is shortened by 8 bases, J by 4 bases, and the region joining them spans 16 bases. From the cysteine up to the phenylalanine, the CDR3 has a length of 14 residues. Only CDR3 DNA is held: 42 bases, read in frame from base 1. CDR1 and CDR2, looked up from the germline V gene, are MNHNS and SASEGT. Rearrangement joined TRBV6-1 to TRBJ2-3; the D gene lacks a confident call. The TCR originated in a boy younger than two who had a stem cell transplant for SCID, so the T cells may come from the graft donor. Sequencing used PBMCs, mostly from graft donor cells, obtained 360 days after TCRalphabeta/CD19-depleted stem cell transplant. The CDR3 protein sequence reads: CASSRGGIADTQYF. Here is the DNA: TGTGCCAGCTCCCGCGGTGGCATTGCAGATACGCAGTATTTT.